A single sample gave rise to the 2 T cell receptor beta chains below, sequenced in a study of regulatory T cells in long-lasting Graves disease (dated by TCRdb to the early 2020s). The time point tag for this specimen amounts to: newly diagnosed GD, antithyroid drugs for less than 3 months. For both TCR sequencing and RNA sequencing, RNA was extracted from PBMCs using TRIzol. Library generation was performed with multiplex PCR. Data came from an Illumina HiSeq 4000. iRepertoire HTBI primers and Arm-PCR amplification of CDR3 regions were used to construct TCR beta libraries. TCRdb itself trimmed the public reads at Q25 with fastp, ran MiXCR and retained productive beta chains. Each entry is one CDR3 protein sequence, shown with its most common DNA and genes. This sample is represented by about 220,000 distinct CDR3 sequences; roughly a fifth of them were singletons. Jointly, the top ten make up approximately 12% of the sample.

The same sample was also used in a study of T cells in Graves' hyperthyroidism and ophthalmopathy.

Sequenced material: peripheral blood mononuclear cells (PBMCs), taken at new diagnosis, from a patient treated with antithyroid drugs. These receptors came from a woman aged 25 to 39 with Graves disease. Donor details come from another sample of the same person, matched by shared clones.

This clonotype was recorded at least ten times. The J gene is TRBJ2-2, the V gene TRBV28, with D maybe TRBD2 (7 bases). The CDR3 loop spans 14 amino acids. The germline CDR1 and CDR2 sequences are MDHEN and SYDVKM. V lost 6 bases to trimming and J lost 4 bases, with 12 bases between them. The CDR3 DNA follows: TGTGCCAGCAGCCAAGGGGGGGCCACCGGGGAGCTGTTTTTT. Translation: CASSQGGATGELFF.

This clonotype was seen at least ten times. The CDR3 DNA follows: TGTGCCAGCAGCCCTAACCCGGGACAGGTCGGTGGCTACACCTTC. This translates into CASSPNPGQVGGYTF. This rearrangement joins TRBV11-2 to TRBJ1-2; 8 bases line up with TRBD1. Germline V CDR1 and CDR2: SGHAT, FQNNGV. The CDR3 length is 15 residues. The V segment lost 5 bases and the J segment 7 bases; nucleotides outside the gene matches: 12.